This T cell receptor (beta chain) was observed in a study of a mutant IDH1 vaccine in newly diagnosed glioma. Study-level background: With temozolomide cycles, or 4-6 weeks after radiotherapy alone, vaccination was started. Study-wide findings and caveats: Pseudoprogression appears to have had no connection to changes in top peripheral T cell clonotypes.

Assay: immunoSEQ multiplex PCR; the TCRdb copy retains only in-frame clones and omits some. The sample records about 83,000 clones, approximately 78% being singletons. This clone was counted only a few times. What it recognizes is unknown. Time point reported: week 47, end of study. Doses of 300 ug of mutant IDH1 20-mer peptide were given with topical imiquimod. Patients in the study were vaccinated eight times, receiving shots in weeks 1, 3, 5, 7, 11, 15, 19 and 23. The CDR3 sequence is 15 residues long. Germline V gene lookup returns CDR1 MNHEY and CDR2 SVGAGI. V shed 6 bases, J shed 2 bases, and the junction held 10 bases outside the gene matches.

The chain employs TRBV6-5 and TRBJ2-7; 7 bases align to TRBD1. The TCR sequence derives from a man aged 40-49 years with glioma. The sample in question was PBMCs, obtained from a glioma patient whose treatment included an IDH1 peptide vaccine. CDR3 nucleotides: TGTGCCAGCAGACCGACAGGGAGCCACCCCTACGAGCAGTACTTC. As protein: CASRPTGSHPYEQYF.